This T cell receptor beta chain was profiled in a study of blood T cells in healthy people across ages. Overall study: About one barcoded beta molecule was captured per two T cells (by template switching). Findings and limits, study-wide: Long-lived and aged donors differed, with more naive CD4+ cells and higher diversity in the long-lived. Observed TCR beta diversity per million T cells went down as age went up. This fall followed a roughly linear course with age.

For this clonotype: Its target is unknown.

Primed by a sample-barcoded 5' primer and a J-beta primer mix, a second PCR proceeded for roughly 7 to 12 cycles. The template-switch adaptor was a 5' adaptor with 12 random nucleotides. It tagged each cDNA molecule. TCRdb re-called the 5' RACE reads with MiXCR, one entry per CDR3 protein. The sample carries 1.5 million to 2 million distinct CDR3 sequences, roughly 30% recorded once. Trimming removed 3 bases from V and 3 bases from J; junction bases left unmatched: 14. Germline loops: CDR1 MGHRA, CDR2 YSYEKL. The CDR3 covers 19 residues. The sequencing sample was made of blood. This sequence was found in a woman aged 25 to 39 in good health. The chain carries TRBV4-1 and TRBJ1-4; 9 nucleotides align to TRBD1. As DNA, the CDR3 is TGCGCCAGCAGCCATGGAACCCCGGGACAGGGTGGCCCTAATGAAAAACTGTTTTTT. Translated: CASSHGTPGQGGPNEKLFF.